These T cell receptor beta chains were read from a single sample in a study of neurological immune-mediated disorders. TCRdb ran MiXCR on the 5' RACE reads and lists one entry per CDR3 protein. Of under 80,000 distinct CDR3 sequences listed, 9.4% are singletons. Sequencing was done on a sample of PBMCs. The source of these receptors is a man between 45 and 60 years old in good health. The CDR3 runs from the conserved cysteine through the conserved F or W. D genes are given only for firm matches. Clone size is given for some rows only: seen once, a few or many times, or a class if the clone is expanded.

clone size: many
D gene: NA
J gene: TRBJ2-1
V gene: TRBV28
CDR3 protein: CASSRSWGEQFF
CDR3 DNA: TGTGCCAGCAGTCGCTCCTGGGGTGAGCAGTTCTTC

clone size: many
D gene: NA
J gene: TRBJ2-7
V gene: TRBV7-2
CDR3 protein: CASSRMTYEQYF
CDR3 DNA: TGTGCCAGCAGCCGTATGACCTACGAGCAGTACTTC

clone size: many
D gene: TRBD1
J gene: TRBJ1-1
V gene: TRBV29-1
CDR3 protein: CSGTGGTEAFF
CDR3 DNA: TGCAGCGGGACAGGGGGCACTGAAGCTTTCTTT

clone size: many
D gene: NA
J gene: TRBJ2-5
V gene: TRBV5-1
CDR3 protein: CASSFPWTQETQYF
CDR3 DNA: TGCGCCAGCAGCTTTCCCTGGACACAAGAGACCCAGTACTTC

clone size: few
D gene: NA
J gene: TRBJ2-1
V gene: TRBV7-2
CDR3 protein: CASSVSPGLRRMNEQFF
CDR3 DNA: TGTGCCAGCAGCGTATCTCCGGGACTCCGAAGGATGAATGAGCAGTTCTTC

clone size: many
D gene: TRBD2
J gene: TRBJ2-3
V gene: TRBV20-1
CDR3 protein: CSAPAAGEGRDTQYF
CDR3 DNA: TGCAGTGCCCCCGCGGCGGGAGAGGGAAGAGATACGCAGTATTTT

clone size: few
D gene: NA
J gene: TRBJ1-5
V gene: TRBV3-1
CDR3 protein: CASSQDHRGNQPQHF
CDR3 DNA: TGTGCCAGCAGCCAAGACCACAGGGGCAATCAGCCCCAGCATTTT

clone size: many
D gene: NA
J gene: TRBJ2-5
V gene: TRBV29-1
CDR3 protein: CSVVGGIQETQYF
CDR3 DNA: TGCAGCGTTGTAGGGGGGATCCAAGAGACCCAGTACTTC

clone size: many
D gene: NA
J gene: TRBJ2-3
V gene: TRBV9
CDR3 protein: CASSAEGGRDTQYF
CDR3 DNA: TGTGCCAGCAGCGCGGAGGGCGGTAGAGATACGCAGTATTTT

clone size: many
D gene: NA
J gene: TRBJ1-5
V gene: TRBV12-3/TRBV12-4
CDR3 protein: CASSRGINQPQHF
CDR3 DNA: TGTGCCAGCAGTCGGGGTATCAATCAGCCCCAGCATTTT

clone size: many
D gene: NA
J gene: TRBJ2-1
V gene: TRBV21-1
CDR3 protein: CASGEASYNEQFF
CDR3 DNA: TGTGCCAGCGGGGAGGCTTCCTACAATGAGCAGTTCTTC

clone size: NA
D gene: NA
J gene: TRBJ2-1
V gene: TRBV5-1
CDR3 protein: CASSLVGDKNNEQFF
CDR3 DNA: TGCGCCAGCAGCTTGGTAGGGGACAAAAACAATGAGCAGTTCTTC

clone size: many
D gene: NA
J gene: TRBJ1-5
V gene: TRBV20-1
CDR3 protein: CSAEGTPRQPQHF
CDR3 DNA: TGCAGTGCTGAAGGGACACCGAGACAGCCCCAGCATTTT

clone size: NA
D gene: TRBD1
J gene: TRBJ2-7
V gene: TRBV9
CDR3 protein: CASSVTGQSYEQYF
CDR3 DNA: TGTGCCAGCAGCGTAACGGGACAGAGCTACGAGCAGTACTTC

clone size: many
D gene: NA
J gene: TRBJ1-2
V gene: TRBV20-1
CDR3 protein: CSASWHTAYGYTF
CDR3 DNA: TGCAGTGCTAGTTGGCACACCGCCTATGGCTACACCTTC

clone size: many
D gene: TRBD1
J gene: TRBJ1-5
V gene: TRBV20-1
CDR3 protein: CSARQGAGQPQHF
CDR3 DNA: TGCAGTGCTAGACAGGGGGCAGGCCAGCCCCAGCATTTT

clone size: many
D gene: NA
J gene: TRBJ1-1
V gene: TRBV30
CDR3 protein: CAWGTGGKAFF
CDR3 DNA: TGTGCCTGGGGGACGGGGGGAAAAGCTTTCTTT

clone size: many
D gene: NA
J gene: TRBJ2-7
V gene: TRBV28
CDR3 protein: CASSHAPYEQYF
CDR3 DNA: TGTGCCAGCAGCCACGCCCCCTACGAGCAGTACTTC

clone size: many
D gene: NA
J gene: TRBJ2-5
V gene: TRBV7-2
CDR3 protein: CASSLEGWVETQYF
CDR3 DNA: TGTGCCAGCAGCTTAGAAGGTTGGGTGGAGACCCAGTACTTC

clone size: many
D gene: NA
J gene: TRBJ2-7
V gene: TRBV20-1
CDR3 protein: CSAIYLSGGHEQYF
CDR3 DNA: TGCAGTGCTATCTACCTGTCTGGGGGCCACGAGCAGTACTTC

clone size: many
D gene: TRBD2
J gene: TRBJ2-1
V gene: TRBV28
CDR3 protein: CASSLALAVSYNEQFF
CDR3 DNA: TGTGCCAGCAGTTTAGCACTAGCGGTTTCCTACAATGAGCAGTTCTTC

clone size: many
D gene: TRBD1
J gene: TRBJ2-5
V gene: TRBV5-1
CDR3 protein: CASSDGYRGGETQYF
CDR3 DNA: TGCGCCAGCAGCGACGGGTACAGGGGTGGAGAGACCCAGTACTTC

clone size: many
D gene: NA
J gene: TRBJ2-7
V gene: TRBV9
CDR3 protein: CASSVDEGAYEQYF
CDR3 DNA: TGTGCCAGCAGCGTAGATGAGGGAGCCTACGAGCAGTACTTC

clone size: many
D gene: TRBD2
J gene: TRBJ2-5
V gene: TRBV6-5
CDR3 protein: CASRNKAGGIGTQYF
CDR3 DNA: TGTGCCAGCAGAAATAAAGCGGGAGGGATAGGGACCCAGTACTTC

clone size: many
D gene: TRBD1
J gene: TRBJ1-1
V gene: TRBV7-9
CDR3 protein: CASSRDSIGNTEAFF
CDR3 DNA: TGTGCCAGCAGCCGGGACAGTATAGGGAACACTGAAGCTTTCTTT

clone size: NA
D gene: NA
J gene: TRBJ2-2
V gene: TRBV28
CDR3 protein: CASTERITGELFF
CDR3 DNA: TGTGCCAGCACGGAGCGAATCACCGGGGAGCTGTTTTTT

clone size: many
D gene: NA
J gene: TRBJ1-2
V gene: TRBV19
CDR3 protein: CASSMTPPNGYTF
CDR3 DNA: TGTGCCAGTAGCATGACTCCACCGAATGGCTACACCTTC

clone size: NA
D gene: NA
J gene: TRBJ2-5
V gene: TRBV2
CDR3 protein: CASSEIVGEDQYF
CDR3 DNA: TGTGCCAGCAGTGAAATAGTAGGAGAGGACCAGTACTTC

clone size: many
D gene: NA
J gene: TRBJ1-1
V gene: TRBV19
CDR3 protein: CASSMAGAITEAFF
CDR3 DNA: TGTGCCAGTAGTATGGCGGGGGCGATCACTGAAGCTTTCTTT

clone size: many
D gene: NA
J gene: TRBJ1-4
V gene: TRBV7-9
CDR3 protein: CASSLGHVNEKLFF
CDR3 DNA: TGTGCCAGCAGCCTTGGACACGTTAATGAAAAACTGTTTTTT

clone size: many
D gene: NA
J gene: TRBJ1-2
V gene: TRBV7-9
CDR3 protein: CASSLGTDGYTF
CDR3 DNA: TGTGCCAGCAGCTTAGGTACAGATGGCTACACCTTC

clone size: many
D gene: NA
J gene: TRBJ1-4
V gene: TRBV5-1
CDR3 protein: CASSLGGGSRNGEKLFF
CDR3 DNA: TGCGCCAGCAGCTTGGGAGGTGGCTCAAGGAACGGTGAAAAACTGTTTTTT

clone size: many
D gene: NA
J gene: TRBJ2-1
V gene: TRBV3-1
CDR3 protein: CASSQEGREQFF
CDR3 DNA: TGTGCCAGCAGCCAAGAAGGCAGGGAGCAGTTCTTC

clone size: many
D gene: NA
J gene: TRBJ1-5
V gene: TRBV27
CDR3 protein: CASSNGPPTANFNQPQHF
CDR3 DNA: TGTGCCAGCAGCAACGGGCCCCCGACAGCAAATTTCAATCAGCCCCAGCATTTT

clone size: many
D gene: TRBD2
J gene: TRBJ2-4
V gene: TRBV28
CDR3 protein: CASSPPTSGMAKNIQYF
CDR3 DNA: TGTGCCAGCAGTCCCCCGACTAGCGGGATGGCCAAAAACATTCAGTACTTC

clone size: many
D gene: NA
J gene: TRBJ1-6
V gene: TRBV25-1
CDR3 protein: CASSEYSGSFNSPLHF
CDR3 DNA: TGTGCCAGCAGTGAATATAGCGGCAGCTTTAATTCACCCCTCCACTTT

clone size: many
D gene: NA
J gene: TRBJ2-5
V gene: TRBV29-1
CDR3 protein: CSGLGILKETQYF
CDR3 DNA: TGCAGCGGACTCGGGATACTTAAAGAGACCCAGTACTTC

clone size: many
D gene: TRBD2
J gene: TRBJ2-3
V gene: TRBV29-1
CDR3 protein: CSVGRRLAKGVDTQYF
CDR3 DNA: TGCAGCGTGGGACGGCGACTAGCGAAAGGGGTAGATACGCAGTATTTT

clone size: many
D gene: NA
J gene: TRBJ2-4
V gene: TRBV12-3/TRBV12-4
CDR3 protein: CASSSIESYIQYF
CDR3 DNA: TGTGCCAGCAGTTCCATAGAGTCCTACATTCAGTACTTC

clone size: few
D gene: NA
J gene: TRBJ1-1
V gene: TRBV9
CDR3 protein: CASGQATEAFF
CDR3 DNA: TGTGCCAGCGGTCAGGCCACTGAAGCTTTCTTT

clone size: many
D gene: TRBD2
J gene: TRBJ2-7
V gene: TRBV12-3/TRBV12-4
CDR3 protein: CASRRGGTRSYEQYF
CDR3 DNA: TGTGCCAGCAGGCGGGGGGGGACCCGCTCCTACGAGCAGTACTTC

clone size: few
D gene: NA
J gene: TRBJ1-2
V gene: TRBV29-1
CDR3 protein: CSVEDYGGIRPNYGYTF
CDR3 DNA: TGCAGCGTTGAAGATTACGGAGGCATACGTCCTAACTATGGCTACACCTTC

clone size: medium-sized
D gene: NA
J gene: TRBJ2-7
V gene: TRBV4-1
CDR3 protein: CASSQWVGWHEQYF
CDR3 DNA: TGCGCCAGCAGCCAATGGGTGGGATGGCACGAGCAGTACTTC

clone size: many
D gene: TRBD1
J gene: TRBJ2-1
V gene: TRBV20-1
CDR3 protein: CSARRPGQTSNEQFF
CDR3 DNA: TGCAGTGCTAGACGCCCGGGACAGACCTCTAATGAGCAGTTCTTC

clone size: many
D gene: TRBD1
J gene: TRBJ2-7
V gene: TRBV29-1
CDR3 protein: CSVGGGTGIHEQYF
CDR3 DNA: TGCAGCGTGGGAGGGGGGACAGGGATCCACGAGCAGTACTTC

clone size: NA
D gene: NA
J gene: TRBJ2-7
V gene: TRBV10-3
CDR3 protein: CAISESGEQYF
CDR3 DNA: TGTGCCATCAGTGAGTCTGGGGAGCAGTACTTC

clone size: NA
D gene: TRBD2
J gene: TRBJ2-7
V gene: TRBV3-1
CDR3 protein: CASSQDVSSGSVEQYF
CDR3 DNA: TGTGCCAGCAGCCAAGATGTTTCTAGCGGGTCGGTCGAGCAGTACTTC

clone size: many
D gene: TRBD2
J gene: TRBJ2-7
V gene: TRBV20-1
CDR3 protein: CSAKDSGRSLYEQYF
CDR3 DNA: TGCAGTGCGAAGGATAGCGGGAGGTCTCTCTACGAGCAGTACTTC

clone size: many
D gene: TRBD2
J gene: TRBJ2-1
V gene: TRBV25-1
CDR3 protein: CASSEEAGGRNEQFF
CDR3 DNA: TGTGCCAGCAGTGAAGAAGCGGGAGGGCGAAATGAGCAGTTCTTC

clone size: many
D gene: TRBD2
J gene: TRBJ2-2
V gene: TRBV5-1
CDR3 protein: CASSSSGGNTGELFF
CDR3 DNA: TGCGCCAGCAGCTCAAGCGGGGGGAACACCGGGGAGCTGTTTTTT

clone size: many
D gene: TRBD2
J gene: TRBJ2-1
V gene: TRBV12-3/TRBV12-4
CDR3 protein: CASSPGPGRGYEQFF
CDR3 DNA: TGTGCCAGCAGCCCAGGTCCCGGGAGGGGATATGAGCAGTTCTTC

clone size: NA
D gene: TRBD1
J gene: TRBJ2-3
V gene: TRBV9
CDR3 protein: CASSPGTGGTDTQYF
CDR3 DNA: TGTGCCAGCAGCCCTGGGACAGGGGGGACAGATACGCAGTATTTT

clone size: NA
D gene: TRBD1
J gene: TRBJ2-7
V gene: TRBV10-3
CDR3 protein: CAIKDRAYEQYF
CDR3 DNA: TGTGCCATCAAGGACAGGGCCTACGAGCAGTACTTC

clone size: NA
D gene: NA
J gene: TRBJ1-1
V gene: TRBV29-1
CDR3 protein: CSVQGYGTEAFF
CDR3 DNA: TGCAGCGTTCAGGGCTATGGCACTGAAGCTTTCTTT

clone size: many
D gene: TRBD1
J gene: TRBJ2-2
V gene: TRBV5-1
CDR3 protein: CASSPQGAVGELFF
CDR3 DNA: TGCGCCAGCAGCCCGCAGGGGGCGGTCGGGGAGCTGTTTTTT

clone size: many
D gene: NA
J gene: TRBJ2-1
V gene: TRBV5-1
CDR3 protein: CASSLATSQFNEQFF
CDR3 DNA: TGCGCCAGCAGCTTGGCGACTAGTCAGTTCAATGAGCAGTTCTTC

clone size: many
D gene: TRBD2
J gene: TRBJ2-7
V gene: TRBV4-1
CDR3 protein: CASSPGTSSIEQYF
CDR3 DNA: TGCGCCAGCAGCCCCGGGACTAGCTCGATCGAGCAGTACTTC

clone size: many
D gene: NA
J gene: TRBJ2-7
V gene: TRBV12-3/TRBV12-4
CDR3 protein: CASSPTPSYEQYF
CDR3 DNA: TGTGCCAGCAGTCCGACCCCATCCTACGAGCAGTACTTC

clone size: many
D gene: NA
J gene: TRBJ1-4
V gene: TRBV28
CDR3 protein: CASNSPDPKEKLFF
CDR3 DNA: TGTGCCAGCAATTCCCCGGACCCAAAAGAAAAACTGTTTTTT

clone size: many
D gene: TRBD1
J gene: TRBJ2-3
V gene: TRBV12-3/TRBV12-4
CDR3 protein: CAILQGATDTQYF
CDR3 DNA: TGTGCCATACTACAGGGGGCAACAGATACGCAGTATTTT